This T cell receptor (beta chain) was captured in a study of OX40 agonist ivuxolimab in advanced cancers. Study-wide context: Partial responses occurred in three patients (one hepatocellular carcinoma, two cutaneous melanoma).

This CDR3 contains 15 residues. Germline CDR1 reads SGDLS; CDR2 reads YYNGEE. V lost 4 bases to trimming and J lost 1 base; unmatched junction nucleotides: 2. Points on this clone: Its antigen remains unidentified.

Produced via immunoSEQ multiplex PCR; TCRdb's table is partial and in-frame only. Altogether 55,000 to 65,000 clones are present, about nine tenths being singletons, with the ten largest covering 0.76%. General study results and limits: By week 6 at 0.1 to 3.0 mg/kg, blood CD4+ and CD8+ T cells had expanded clonally. Expansion of clones was among the lowest in partial responders at 0.1-3.0 mg/kg.

This sequence originates from an adult with an advanced solid tumor such as melanoma, head and neck, liver or kidney cancer. The sequenced sample was CD4+ or CD8+ T cells sorted from blood, obtained in a trial of the OX40 agonist ivuxolimab. V gene TRBV9 combines with J gene TRBJ2-3, with TRBD1 matching over 11 bases. CDR3 residues: CASSLGQGGTDTQYF. The DNA for the CDR3 is TGTGCCAGCAGCCTGGGACAGGGGGGCACAGATACGCAGTATTTT.